The 14 T cell receptor beta chains below come from one sample, sequenced in a study of CD8+CD57+ T cells in acquired aplastic anemia. The patients chosen for sequencing had shown expansion of CD8+CD57+ cells (detected by flow cytometry). TCR beta VDJ and CDR3 profiles were obtained from a genomic DNA template. A single record per CDR3 protein comes from TCRdb applying MiXCR to the reads. In the table there are 150,000 or so distinct CDR3 sequences, about half of which are singletons. The sequenced sample consisted of sorted CD4+, CD8+, or CD8+CD57+ T cells (not recorded which) from PBMCs. Receptors originate from a human donor with aplastic anemia.

This clonotype was seen ten or more times. The genes are TRBV20-1 and TRBJ2-6; tentatively, D is TRBD1 (5 bases). The CDR3 totals 15 residues. V lost 0 bases and J 0 bases, leaving 6 bases between the germline ends. Germline loops: CDR1 DFQATT, CDR2 SNEGSKA (reference sequence). CDR3 loop: CSARDQGSGANVLTF. The CDR3 nucleotides read TGCAGTGCTAGAGATCAGGGCTCTGGGGCCAACGTCCTGACTTTC.

The chain carries TRBV24-1 and TRBJ2-1; weak D call: TRBD2 (7 bases). CDR1 and CDR2 from the germline V gene are KGHDR and SFDVKD. The length of the CDR3 is 19 residues. Trimming pared 7 bases from V and 7 bases from J, leaving 31 bases between. CDR3 sequence (DNA): TGTGCCACCAGCGAGGGGGGGCGAGTAGACGGGTGGTCGGTGAATGAGCAGTTCTTC. Its protein is CATSEGGRVDGWSVNEQFF.

This clonotype was counted at least ten times. The chain carries TRBV20-1 and TRBJ1-5, with 8 bases fitting TRBD1. Germline V gives CDR1 DFQATT, CDR2 SNEGSKA (reference sequence). V lost 2 bases, J lost 4 bases, and 10 bases stayed unmatched. The CDR3 is 16 residues long. The CDR3 sequence is CSARKPQGVGNQPQHF. Here the CDR3 DNA reads TGCAGTGCTAGAAAACCACAGGGGGTCGGGAATCAGCCCCAGCATTTT.

This clonotype was detected many times. This rearrangement joins TRBV24-1 to TRBJ1-4, with 10 nucleotides matching TRBD1. V gave up 3 bases and J gave up 8 bases; unmatched junction bases: 5. Germline V lookup: CDR1 KGHDR, CDR2 SFDVKD. The CDR3 has 15 residues. CDR3 residues: CATSDGGTGVEKLFF. The DNA of the CDR3 is TGTGCCACCAGTGATGGGGGGACAGGGGTAGAAAAACTGTTTTTT.

The chain joins TRBV12-5 to TRBJ1-2; D is undetermined. CDR3 length: 12 residues. V gave up 6 bases and J gave up 8 bases, with 13 bases separating them. CDR1 is LGHNT and CDR2 is FRNRAP in the germline V gene. The CDR3 spells CASGTEGNGYTF. DNA for the CDR3: TGTGCTAGTGGGACGGAGGGCAACGGCTACACCTTC.

The rearrangement links TRBV7-6 to TRBJ2-7; perhaps TRBD2 as D (5 bases). There are 14 residues in the CDR3. Trimming removed 2 bases at V and 2 bases at J, with 10 bases between. Per germline, CDR1 SGHVS and CDR2 FNYEAQ. The CDR3 DNA sequence: TGTGCCAGCAGCTTACCGGTGCGGGCCTACGAGCAGTACGTC. Amino acids: CASSLPVRAYEQYV.

This clonotype was detected once. The chain uses TRBV29-1 and TRBJ2-2, with unresolved D. Germline CDR1 is SQVTM and CDR2 is ANQGSEA. V was cut by 7 bases and J by 5 bases, with 8 bases left in between. The CDR3 length is 11 residues. CDR3 in amino acids: CSATVTGELFF. The CDR3 coding sequence is TGCAGCGCAACAGTAACCGGGGAGCTGTTTTTT.

The chain recombines TRBV9 with TRBJ2-7; 10 bases fit TRBD2. The CDR3 length is 15 residues. V shed 2 bases and J 4 bases; nucleotides not matched to a gene: 6. The germline V gene has CDR1 SGDLS and CDR2 YYNGEE. The CDR3, as DNA: TGTGCCAGCAGCGTTCGGACTAGCGGAGAGTACGAGCAGTACGTC. It codes for CASSVRTSGEYEQYV.

This clonotype appeared a few times. This chain joins TRBV11-2 and TRBJ1-6; tentative D call: TRBD1 (5 bases). Germline values: CDR1 SGHAT, CDR2 FQNNGV. The CDR3 spans 15 residues. The germline V and J ends were trimmed by 1 base and 7 bases, with 11 bases remaining between them. In DNA form, the CDR3 reads TGTGCCAGCAGCTTAGTTGGGGGGGAGAATTCACCCCTCCACTTT. Amino acid sequence: CASSLVGGENSPLHF.

This chain connects TRBV6-5 to TRBJ1-5; 7 bases are shared with TRBD1. With V trimmed by 2 bases and J by 6 bases, 4 bases remained unmatched. Germline values: CDR1 MNHEY, CDR2 SVGAGI. The CDR3 totals 14 residues. Here the CDR3 DNA reads TGTGCCAGCAGTTACGTGACAGGGAGTCAGCCCCAGCATTTT. It codes for CASSYVTGSQPQHF.

This clonotype was counted many times. The genes are TRBV7-9 and TRBJ1-2; no definite D call. The germline V gene has CDR1 SEHNR and CDR2 FQNEAQ (reference sequence). This CDR3 comprises 14 residues. Trimming removed 1 base from V and 6 bases from J, with 12 bases in between. CDR3 loop: CASSLVRAEDGYTF. CDR3 in DNA: TGTGCCAGCAGCTTAGTTCGGGCAGAAGATGGCTACACCTTC.

This clonotype was observed a few times. The chain couples TRBV6-5 to TRBJ1-2; 7 nucleotides line up with TRBD1. The V gene's germline CDR1 is MNHEY and CDR2 SVGAGI. Trimming took 4 bases from V and 5 from J; bases not matched to a gene: 10. This CDR3 comprises 15 residues. CDR3 DNA: TGTGCCAGCAGTTTATTGGAGGGGGCCGGTTATGGCTACACCTTC. The encoded protein is CASSLLEGAGYGYTF.

This clonotype was seen more than once but under ten times. A single base separates this from a much larger clone, so it may be a read error. The V and J genes are TRBV5-6 and TRBJ2-2; D is ambiguous. Per the germline V gene, CDR1 is SGHDT and CDR2 is YYEEEE. The CDR3 has 15 amino acids. CDR3 amino acids: CAGSLEGVVVGELFF. Written as DNA, the CDR3 is TGTGCCGGCAGCTTGGAAGGCGTCGTTGTCGGGGAGCTGTTTTTT.

This clonotype was counted ten times or more. The CDR3 loop is CATAGGRTLSTDTQYF. DNA of the CDR3: TGTGCCACCGCCGGCGGGAGGACTCTTAGCACAGATACGCAGTATTTT. This chain links TRBV19 with TRBJ2-3, with 8 positions matching TRBD2. This CDR3 region has 16 residues. Germline trimming cut 10 bases from V and 0 bases from J; bases unmatched to any gene: 12. The germline V gene has CDR1 LNHDA and CDR2 SQIVND (reference sequence).